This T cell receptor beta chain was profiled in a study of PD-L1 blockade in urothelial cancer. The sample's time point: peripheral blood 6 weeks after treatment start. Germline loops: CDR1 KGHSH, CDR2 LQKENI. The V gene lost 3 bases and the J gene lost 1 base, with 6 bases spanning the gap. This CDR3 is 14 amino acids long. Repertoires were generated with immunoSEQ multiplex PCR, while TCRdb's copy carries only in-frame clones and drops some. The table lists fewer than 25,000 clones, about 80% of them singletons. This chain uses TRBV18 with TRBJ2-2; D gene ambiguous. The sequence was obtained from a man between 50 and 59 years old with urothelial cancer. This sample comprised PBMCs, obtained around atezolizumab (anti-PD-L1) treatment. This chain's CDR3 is CASSPPKNTGELFF. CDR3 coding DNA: TGTGCCAGCTCACCCCCTAAGAACACCGGGGAGCTGTTTTTT.